This TCR beta chain is from a study of tumor and adjacent non-tumor tissue in lung cancer. Whole-study context: Samples averaged around 4 million productive TCRbeta reads each.

Per the germline V gene, CDR1 is SGHNT and CDR2 is YENEEA. This CDR3 region has 14 residues. The study's findings and limits: Significantly higher TCR diversity was found in tumor than normal lung. Top 100 clones took a larger repertoire share in normal lung. Higher tumor TCR diversity was associated with shorter survival.

The template was RNA from unsorted bulk tissue. Of note for this clonotype: Its antigen remains unknown. One end of the junction does not line up with germline, which may come from a read error.

TCRbeta libraries were built with three rounds of nested PCR, modified from ARM-PCR. In TCRdb, the multiplex PCR reads were re-called with MiXCR into one record per CDR3 protein. The repertoire holds some 100,000 distinct CDR3 sequences, with 60% to 80% as singletons. The clonotype was recovered from a woman aged 55-69 years with non-small cell lung cancer. This sequence joins TRBV11-3 and TRBJ2-5, with D possibly matching TRBD2 (6 bases). Sequenced material: lung tumor tissue. Here the CDR3 reads CARSSTLVAGTQHF. The DNA of the CDR3 is TGTGCCAGAAGCTCGACTTTAGTTGCGGGGACCCAGCACTTC.